The rows below give T cell receptor beta chains drawn from one sample of a study of STAT5B mutations in CD4+ large granular lymphocyte leukemia. Clones were read by immunoSEQ multiplex PCR, and TCRdb kept only the in-frame ones, dropping some. The sample carries about 33,000 clones, around 74% recorded once. The material sequenced was CD4+ T cells from blood buffy coats. All receptors come from a human donor in good health. Each CDR3 is given with its conserved first and last residue. The D gene is left open where the match is weak. Not every row has a clone size; where given, it reads once, few, many or a size class.

clone_size,v_call,d_call,j_call,cdr3_nt,cdr3_aa
NA,TRBV7-9,NA,TRBJ1-6,TGTGCCAGCAGCTTCGGGCAGGCGGCGATACCCCTCCACTTT,CASSFGQAAIPLHF
few,TRBV30,NA,TRBJ2-7,TGTGCCTGGGGCTCCGGAGCAGGGTCCTACGAGCAGTACTTC,CAWGSGAGSYEQYF
NA,TRBV6-1,NA,TRBJ1-2,TGTGCCAGCAGTGAGGTGGGAGATGGCTACACCTTC,CASSEVGDGYTF
NA,TRBV7-2,TRBD1,TRBJ1-5,TGTGCCAGCAGCTTAGAACCAGGGGGCCGGGGGCCCCAGCATTTT,CASSLEPGGRGPQHF
NA,TRBV2,TRBD1,TRBJ2-5,TGTGCCAGCAGCGAATTCCTAGTTATGAGATGGGACAGAAATTTCGAGACCCAGTACTTC,CASSEFLVMRWDRNFETQYF
once,TRBV11-3,TRBD1,TRBJ2-5,TGTGCCAGCAGTTCGGGACAGGCCTATCAAGGGGCAGAGACCCAGTACTTC,CASSSGQAYQGAETQYF
NA,TRBV4-2,NA,TRBJ2-7,TGTGCCAGCAGCCAAGATTTGGGCAGTAACTCCTACGAGCAGTACTTC,CASSQDLGSNSYEQYF
NA,TRBV11-3,NA,TRBJ2-7,TGTGCCAGCAGCTTAGTTTCTAGAAGGGGCTACGAGCAGTACTTC,CASSLVSRRGYEQYF
NA,TRBV14,TRBD2,TRBJ2-1,TGTGCCAGCAGCCAAGATTTCCGGTTGACTAGCGGGAGGTCGAACCAATTCTTC,CASSQDFRLTSGRSNQFF
NA,TRBV2,TRBD1,TRBJ2-7,TGTGCCAGTAATGATGACCGGGACAGGGTCGAGCAGTACTTC,CASNDDRDRVEQYF
NA,TRBV30,TRBD2,TRBJ2-1,TGTGCCTGGAGTGCAAAGCGGGGTTACAATGAGCAGTTCTTC,CAWSAKRGYNEQFF
NA,TRBV25-1,NA,TRBJ2-5,TGTGCCAGCAGTGAATTCAGGGGCAGCCAAGAGACCCAGTACTTC,CASSEFRGSQETQYF
NA,TRBV15,TRBD2,TRBJ2-7,TGTGCCACCAGCAGACTGACTAGCGGGAGCGAGCAGTACTTC,CATSRLTSGSEQYF
few,TRBV19,NA,TRBJ2-4,TGTGCCAGTAACCCTAACGGGAGTAAAAACATTCAGTACTTC,CASNPNGSKNIQYF
once,TRBV27,NA,TRBJ1-2,TGTGCCAGCAGTTTAGGGAGATTCGGTCATGGCTACACCTTC,CASSLGRFGHGYTF
few,TRBV15,TRBD1,TRBJ2-7,TGTGCCACCAGCACGTCCGGGACAGGGGGCTGGGGGCAGTACTTC,CATSTSGTGGWGQYF
NA,TRBV7-2,NA,TRBJ2-7,TGTGCCAGCAGCTTAGTTGGGAGCTCCTACGAGCAGTACTTC,CASSLVGSSYEQYF
NA,TRBV4-3,TRBD2,TRBJ2-7,TGCGCCAGCAGCCAAGAGTGGCTAGCGGTTGACTACGAGCAGTACTTC,CASSQEWLAVDYEQYF
NA,TRBV5-1,NA,TRBJ2-5,TGCGCCAGCAGCTTGGGGGGGGGACAAGGCCCTTTAGAGACCCAGTACTTC,CASSLGGGQGPLETQYF
NA,TRBV2,NA,TRBJ1-2,TGTGCCAGCAGTTTACAGGGAGCAGGTGGCTACACCTTC,CASSLQGAGGYTF
NA,TRBV29-1,TRBD1,TRBJ1-1,TGCAGCGTTGGAAACAGGGGGGAGAGCACTGAAGCTTTCTTT,CSVGNRGESTEAFF
NA,TRBV5-1,NA,TRBJ2-2,TGCGCCAGCAGCTTGGGACTAAGATCGACCGGGGAGCTGTTTTTT,CASSLGLRSTGELFF
NA,TRBV5-1,TRBD1,TRBJ1-1,TGCGCCAGCACACCAGGGGGGAACACTGAAGCTTTCTTT,CASTPGGNTEAFF
few,TRBV30,TRBD1,TRBJ2-7,TGTGCCTGGAGTCCGGACAGGGTGCCTTACGAGCAGTACTTC,CAWSPDRVPYEQYF
few,TRBV27,NA,TRBJ2-7,TGTGCCAGCGCGGAGTCCTACGAGCAGTACTTC,CASAESYEQYF
NA,TRBV27,NA,TRBJ2-2,TGTGCCAGCAGTTTATATACGGCCGGGGAGCTGTTTTTT,CASSLYTAGELFF
NA,TRBV11-3,NA,TRBJ1-3,TGTGCCACCAGCAGCTTAGTAGCAAACACCATATATTTT,CATSSLVANTIYF
few,TRBV11-3,NA,TRBJ1-2,TGTGCCAGCAGCTTTTGGTCCGAGGGCGCCTATGGCTACACCTTC,CASSFWSEGAYGYTF
NA,TRBV30,NA,TRBJ2-7,TGTGCCTGGAGCCCCGAACCTTCGACTAGTCTCTACGAGCAGTACTTC,CAWSPEPSTSLYEQYF
NA,TRBV15,NA,TRBJ2-3,TGTGCCACCAGCCGAGATTCCATTAGCACAGATACGCAGTATTTT,CATSRDSISTDTQYF
NA,TRBV11-2,NA,TRBJ2-2,TGTGCCAGCAGCTTAGTTAGAATGGCCGGGGAGCTGTTTTTT,CASSLVRMAGELFF
NA,TRBV5-5,TRBD1,TRBJ2-7,TGTGCCAGCAGCTTTTCCGGGACAGGCGACTCCTACGAGCAGTACTTC,CASSFSGTGDSYEQYF
NA,TRBV19,NA,TRBJ1-5,TGTGCCAGTAGTAAAGCCACAGCTTCATTAAATCAGCCCCAGCATTTT,CASSKATASLNQPQHF
NA,TRBV5-1,NA,TRBJ1-6,TGCGCCAGCAGCTTGGGGATGGGCCGGGATTCACCCCTCCACTTT,CASSLGMGRDSPLHF
NA,TRBV19,NA,TRBJ1-3,TGTGCCAGTAGTATTGGTGGGAATGATGGAAACACCATATATTTT,CASSIGGNDGNTIYF
NA,TRBV25-1,NA,TRBJ1-2,TGTGCCAGCAGTGAATGGGGGGACACCTATGGCTACACCTTC,CASSEWGDTYGYTF
NA,TRBV5-1,NA,TRBJ1-3,TGCGCCAGCAGCTTGGATGGGACACCCGGGAGTAACACCATATATTTT,CASSLDGTPGSNTIYF
NA,TRBV5-4,NA,TRBJ1-3,TGTGCCAGCAGCTCGAATGACGGCCTTGGAAACACCATATATTTT,CASSSNDGLGNTIYF
NA,TRBV19,NA,TRBJ2-7,TGTGCCAGTAGTTCGACTAGTCGGATGGGTAGGACGTACTTC,CASSSTSRMGRTYF